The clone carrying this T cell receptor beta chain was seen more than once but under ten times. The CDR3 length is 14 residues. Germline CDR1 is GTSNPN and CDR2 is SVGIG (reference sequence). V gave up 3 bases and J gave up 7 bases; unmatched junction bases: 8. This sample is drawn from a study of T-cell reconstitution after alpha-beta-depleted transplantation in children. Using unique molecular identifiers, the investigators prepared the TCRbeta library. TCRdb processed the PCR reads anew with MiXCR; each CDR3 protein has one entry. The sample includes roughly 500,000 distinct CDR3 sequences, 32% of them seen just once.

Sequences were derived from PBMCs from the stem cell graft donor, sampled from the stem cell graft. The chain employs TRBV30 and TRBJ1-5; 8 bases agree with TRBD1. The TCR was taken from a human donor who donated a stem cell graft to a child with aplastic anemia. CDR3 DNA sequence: TGTGCCTGGAGCCACGGACAGGGAGGACAGCCCCAGCATTTT. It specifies CAWSHGQGGQPQHF.